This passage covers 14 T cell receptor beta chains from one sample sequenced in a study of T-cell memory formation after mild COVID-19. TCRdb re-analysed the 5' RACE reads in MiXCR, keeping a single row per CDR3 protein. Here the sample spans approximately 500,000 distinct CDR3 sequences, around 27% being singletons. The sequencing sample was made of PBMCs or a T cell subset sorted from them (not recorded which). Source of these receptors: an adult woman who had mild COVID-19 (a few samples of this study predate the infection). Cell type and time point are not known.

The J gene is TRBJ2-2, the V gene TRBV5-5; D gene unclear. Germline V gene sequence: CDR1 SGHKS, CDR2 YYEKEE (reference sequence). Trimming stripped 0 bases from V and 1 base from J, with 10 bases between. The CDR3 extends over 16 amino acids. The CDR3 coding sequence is TGTGCCAGCAGCTTGGTTTTCCAGCGGAACACCGGGGAGCTGTTTTTT. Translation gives CASSLVFQRNTGELFF. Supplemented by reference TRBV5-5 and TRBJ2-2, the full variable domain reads DAGVTQSPTHLIKTRGQQVTLRCSPISGHKSVSWYQQVLGQGPQFIFQYYEKEERGRGNFPDRFSARQFPNYSSELNVNALLLGDSALYLCASSLVFQRNTGELFFGEGSRLTVL.

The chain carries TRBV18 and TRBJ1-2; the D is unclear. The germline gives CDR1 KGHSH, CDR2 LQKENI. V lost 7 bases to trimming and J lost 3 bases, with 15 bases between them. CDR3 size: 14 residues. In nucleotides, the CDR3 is TGTGCCAGCTTATCGGGGAGCGGAGACTATGGCTACACCTTC. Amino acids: CASLSGSGDYGYTF.

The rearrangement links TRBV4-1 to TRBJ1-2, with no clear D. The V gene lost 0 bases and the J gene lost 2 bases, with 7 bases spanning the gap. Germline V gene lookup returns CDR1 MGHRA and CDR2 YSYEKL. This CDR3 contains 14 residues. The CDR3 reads CASSQDPRNYGYTF. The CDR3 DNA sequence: TGCGCCAGCAGCCAAGATCCCCGGAACTATGGCTACACCTTC.

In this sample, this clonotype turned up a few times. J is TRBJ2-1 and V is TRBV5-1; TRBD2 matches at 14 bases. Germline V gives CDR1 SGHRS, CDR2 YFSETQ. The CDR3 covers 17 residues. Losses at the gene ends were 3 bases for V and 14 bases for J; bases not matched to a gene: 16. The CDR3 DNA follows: TGCGCCAGCAGCTCCACACTAGGACTAGCGGGAGGACCGTCGGAGTTCTTC. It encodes CASSSTLGLAGGPSEFF. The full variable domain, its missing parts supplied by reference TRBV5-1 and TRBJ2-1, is KAGVTQTPRYLIKTRGQQVTLSCSPISGHRSVSWYQQTPGQGLQFLFEYFSETQRNKGNFPGRFSGRQFSNSRSEMNVSTLELGDSALYLCASSSTLGLAGGPSEFFGPGTRLTVL.

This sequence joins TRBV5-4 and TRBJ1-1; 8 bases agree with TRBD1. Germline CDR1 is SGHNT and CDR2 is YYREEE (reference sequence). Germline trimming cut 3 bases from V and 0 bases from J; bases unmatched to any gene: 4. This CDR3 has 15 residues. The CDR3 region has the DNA TGTGCCAGCAGCTACTGGACAGGGATGAACACTGAAGCTTTCTTT. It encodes CASSYWTGMNTEAFF.

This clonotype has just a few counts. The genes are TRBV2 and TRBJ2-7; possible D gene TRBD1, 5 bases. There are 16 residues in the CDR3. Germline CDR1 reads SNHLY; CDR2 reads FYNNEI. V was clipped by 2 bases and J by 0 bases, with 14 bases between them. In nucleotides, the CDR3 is TGTGCCAGCAGTGAATTGGTGGGGCCGAGCTCCTACGAGCAGTACTTC. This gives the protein CASSELVGPSSYEQYF.

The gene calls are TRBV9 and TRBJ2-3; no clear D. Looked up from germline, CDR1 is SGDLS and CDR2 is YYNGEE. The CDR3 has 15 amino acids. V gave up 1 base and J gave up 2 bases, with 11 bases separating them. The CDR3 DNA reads TGTGCCAGCAGCGTACTGGCGGACCTCACAGATACGCAGTATTTT. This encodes CASSVLADLTDTQYF.

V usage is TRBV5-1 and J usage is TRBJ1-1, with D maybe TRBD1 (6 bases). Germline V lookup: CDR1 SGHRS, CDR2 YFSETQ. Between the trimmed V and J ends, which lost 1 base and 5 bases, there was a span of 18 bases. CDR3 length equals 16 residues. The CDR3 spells CASSLSRRWGRTEAFF. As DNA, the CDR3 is TGCGCCAGCAGCTTGTCTAGGAGATGGGGGCGGACTGAAGCTTTCTTT.

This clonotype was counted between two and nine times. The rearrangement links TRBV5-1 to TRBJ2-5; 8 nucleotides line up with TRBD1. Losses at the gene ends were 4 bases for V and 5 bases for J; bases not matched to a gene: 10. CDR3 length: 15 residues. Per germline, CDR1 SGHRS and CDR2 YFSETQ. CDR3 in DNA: TGCGCCAGCAGCAATCTACCTAACAGGGGGGAGACCCAGTACTTC. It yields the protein CASSNLPNRGETQYF.

CDR3 protein: CASRSDIGSYNEQFF. The CDR3 DNA reads TGTGCCAGCAGATCCGACATTGGCTCCTACAATGAGCAGTTCTTC. V and J are TRBV12-3 or TRBV12-4 and TRBJ2-1; no definite D call. V lost 6 bases and J lost 0, with 12 bases in between. The CDR3 is made up of 15 amino acids.

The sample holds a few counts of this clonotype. DNA of the CDR3: TGTGCCAGCAGCCAAGACCCTAATTCTCTCCCGGGGATAGGCTACACCTTC. The encoded protein is CASSQDPNSLPGIGYTF. The J gene is TRBJ1-2, the V gene TRBV14; D unclear. Trimming removed 0 bases from V and 8 bases from J, with 22 bases in between. Germline V CDR1 and CDR2: SGHDN, FVKESK. This CDR3 comprises 17 residues.

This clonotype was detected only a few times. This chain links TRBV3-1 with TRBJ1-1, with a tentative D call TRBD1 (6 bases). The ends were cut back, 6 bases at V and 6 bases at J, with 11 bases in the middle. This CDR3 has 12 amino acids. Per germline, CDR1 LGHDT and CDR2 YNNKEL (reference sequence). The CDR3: CASRQQGSEAFF. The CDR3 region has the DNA TGTGCCAGCAGGCAACAGGGTTCTGAAGCTTTCTTT.

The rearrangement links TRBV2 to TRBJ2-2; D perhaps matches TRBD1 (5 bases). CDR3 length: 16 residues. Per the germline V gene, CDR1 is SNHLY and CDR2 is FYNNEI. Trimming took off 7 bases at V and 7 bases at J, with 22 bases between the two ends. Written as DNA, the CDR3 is TGTGCCAGCACAGTCAGGGCGCCTAAATGGGACGGGGAGCTGTTTTTT. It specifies CASTVRAPKWDGELFF.

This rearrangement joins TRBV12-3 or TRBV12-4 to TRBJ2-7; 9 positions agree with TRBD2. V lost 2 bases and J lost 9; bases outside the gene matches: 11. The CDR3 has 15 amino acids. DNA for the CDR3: TGTGCCAGCAGTTTAATAGCGGGGGCCCGCTTGCGGCAGTACTTC. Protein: CASSLIAGARLRQYF.